Described below is a single T cell receptor beta chain sequence and its context. This record belongs to a study of radiotherapy plus CTLA-4 blockade in lung cancer. Germline CDR1 is MDHEN and CDR2 is SYDVKM. The ends were cut back, 3 bases at V and 0 bases at J, with 18 bases in the middle. The CDR3 is 18 residues long. The protocol was immunoSEQ multiplex PCR, while the TCRdb copy is restricted to in-frame clones and leaves out a portion. The data show 25,000 to 35,000 clones, roughly 80% seen once. The TCR comes from a human donor with non-small cell lung cancer who had stable disease on radiotherapy plus ipilimumab. This sample comprised peripheral blood, obtained from a patient treated with radiotherapy plus ipilimumab. The chain is built from TRBV28 and TRBJ1-5; tentatively, D is TRBD1 (6 bases). The CDR3 is CASSFVGIPTGSNQPQHF. The CDR3 DNA reads as TGTGCCAGCAGTTTCGTCGGTATCCCGACAGGTAGCAATCAGCCCCAGCATTTT.